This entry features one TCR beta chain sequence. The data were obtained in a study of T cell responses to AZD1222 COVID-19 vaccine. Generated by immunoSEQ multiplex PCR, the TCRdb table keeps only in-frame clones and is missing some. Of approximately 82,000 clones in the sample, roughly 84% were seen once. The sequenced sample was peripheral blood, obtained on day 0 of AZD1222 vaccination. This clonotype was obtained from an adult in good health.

The chain's CDR3 is CAISESLFATNEKLFF. The CDR3 bases are TGTGCCATCAGTGAGTCCTTATTTGCAACTAATGAAAAACTGTTTTTT. The V and J genes are TRBV10-3 and TRBJ1-4; D is undetermined. Germline CDR1 is ENHRY and CDR2 is SYGVKD. V was cut by 0 bases and J by 0 bases, with 8 bases left in between. The CDR3 consists of 16 residues.